This T cell receptor (beta chain) stems from a study of HIV-infected patients and healthy controls. Whole blood was used without fractionation, so all unsorted peripheral T cells were included. There are 15 residues in the CDR3. Germline V CDR1 and CDR2: MNHEY, SVGAGI. With 5 bases clipped from V and 2 bases from J, the junction kept 6 bases outside the gene matches. Alpha and beta constant-region primers primed reverse transcription of around 540 ng RNA. Using multiplexing indices, alpha and beta chain libraries were generated apart by chain-specific third strand synthesis. MiXCR, run by TCRdb on the 5' RACE reads, gives a single entry per CDR3 protein. The repertoire consists of approximately 18,000 distinct CDR3 sequences, with almost 9% occurring once and the leading ten covering around 2.5%. The table lists this clonotype with many counts.

This TCR was sampled from an adult in good health. Sample: blood. The V gene is TRBV6-5, the J gene TRBJ2-3; TRBD1 aligns across 8 bases. CDR3 bases: TGTGCCAGCAGTCGTGAGACAGGGGACACAGATACGCAGTATTTT. Its protein is CASSRETGDTDTQYF.